This T cell receptor beta chain emerged from a study of cytotoxic CD8 clonotypes in ibrutinib-treated CLL. Study overall: The study included 11 relapsed/refractory and roughly 15 treatment-naive patients; 17 had IGHV unmutated disease. Investigators reported roughly 24 partial and 2 complete responses; after median about six years, roughly 14 patients remained remitted and about 12 progressed.

This CDR3 has 14 residues. With 3 bases removed from V and 7 bases from J, the gap between germline ends came to 12 bases. Germline lookup yields CDR1 LGHNA and CDR2 YSLEER. The protocol was immunoSEQ multiplex PCR, while the TCRdb copy is restricted to in-frame clones and leaves out a portion. Found here are some 150,000 clones, about 80% of them singletons; the top ten hold approximately 27%. Study-wide results and limits: Under therapy, public clonotypes either contracted or stayed stable, and they were uncommon.

This clone was observed a few times. Its antigen is unidentified. The source of this sequence is a human donor with chronic lymphocytic leukemia. The chain has TRBV4-3 and TRBJ2-2, with D perhaps given as TRBD1 or TRBD2 (5 bases each). The sample was PBMCs, taken after 12 months of ibrutinib treatment. CDR3 DNA: TGCGCCAGCAGCCACACTGGGGGTTTCGGGGAGCTGTTTTTT. Protein: CASSHTGGFGELFF.